Reported below is one T cell receptor beta chain. The target antigen is unknown. Time point defined: cycle 4 day 1 (C4D1), after less than 7 weeks of nivolumab. Each patient experienced a relapse that followed autologous stem cell transplantation, and brentuximab vedotin exposure varied. Profiling relied on immunoSEQ multiplex PCR, and the TCRdb table lists in-frame clones only, not all of them. The sample has 40,000 to 55,000 clones, 80% seen once. The data belong to a study of PD-1 blockade in classical Hodgkin lymphoma. Study outcomes and limitations: Sources of repertoire differences remain undefined, possibly disease activity or prior therapy.

Germline CDR1 reads LNHNV; CDR2 reads YYDKDF (reference sequence). V was cut by 0 bases and J by 3 bases, with 15 bases left in between. The length of the CDR3 is 18 residues. This specimen consisted of peripheral blood mononuclear cells (PBMCs), obtained before the fourth cycle of nivolumab. The chain uses TRBV15 and TRBJ1-6, with D possibly TRBD1 on 5 matching bases. The origin of this receptor is a human donor with classical Hodgkin lymphoma. As DNA, the CDR3 is TGTGCCACCAGCAGAGATTTTCCAGGGAAGGACTATAATTCACCCCTCCACTTT. The encoded protein is CATSRDFPGKDYNSPLHF.